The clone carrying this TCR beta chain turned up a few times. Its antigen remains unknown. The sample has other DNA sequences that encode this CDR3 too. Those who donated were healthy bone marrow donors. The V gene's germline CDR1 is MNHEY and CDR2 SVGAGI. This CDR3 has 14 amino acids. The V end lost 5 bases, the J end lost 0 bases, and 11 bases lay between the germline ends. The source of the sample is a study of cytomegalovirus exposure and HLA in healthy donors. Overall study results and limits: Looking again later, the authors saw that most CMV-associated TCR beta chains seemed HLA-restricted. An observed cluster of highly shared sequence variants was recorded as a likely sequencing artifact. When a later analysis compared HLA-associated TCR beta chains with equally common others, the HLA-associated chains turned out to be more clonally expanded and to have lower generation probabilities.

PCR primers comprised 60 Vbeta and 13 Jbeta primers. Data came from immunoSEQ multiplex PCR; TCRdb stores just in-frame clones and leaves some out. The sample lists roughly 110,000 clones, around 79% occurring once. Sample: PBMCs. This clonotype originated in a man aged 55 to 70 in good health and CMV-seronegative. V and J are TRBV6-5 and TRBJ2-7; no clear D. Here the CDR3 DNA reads TGTGCCAGCAGTCCCGACCGGAGCTCCTACGAGCAGTACTTC. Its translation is CASSPDRSSYEQYF.